By share, the clone carrying this T cell receptor beta chain ranks as medium-sized. The antigen is undetermined. The CDR3 spans 14 residues. Trimming took 3 bases from V and 3 from J; bases not matched to a gene: 5. CDR1 LNHDA and CDR2 SQIVND come from the germline V gene (reference sequence). These data belong to a study of OX40 agonist ivuxolimab in advanced cancers. Whole-study results and caveats: Expanded clones tended on average to be more numerous among CD8+ T cells than CD4+. The work left the antigen specificity of expanded peripheral T cells undetermined.

Sequencing used immunoSEQ multiplex PCR; TCRdb keeps in-frame clones, though not all of them. The sample carries about 19,000 clones, nearly 70% recorded once. The receptor was derived from an adult with an advanced solid tumor such as melanoma, head and neck, liver or kidney cancer. This specimen consisted of CD4+ or CD8+ T cells sorted from blood, obtained in a trial of the OX40 agonist ivuxolimab. The chain is built from TRBV19 and TRBJ2-7; the match to TRBD1 covers 7 bases. CDR3 bases: TGTGCCAGTAGTATGGTCGCAGGGGGCTACGAGCAGTACTTC. Translating it yields CASSMVAGGYEQYF. The variable domain in full, with the rest retrieved from reference TRBV19 and TRBJ2-7, is DGGITQSPKYLFRKEGQNVTLSCEQNLNHDAMYWYRQDPGQGLRLIYYSQIVNDFQKGDIAEGYSVSREKKESFPLTVTSAQKNPTAFYLCASSMVAGGYEQYFGPGTRLTVT.